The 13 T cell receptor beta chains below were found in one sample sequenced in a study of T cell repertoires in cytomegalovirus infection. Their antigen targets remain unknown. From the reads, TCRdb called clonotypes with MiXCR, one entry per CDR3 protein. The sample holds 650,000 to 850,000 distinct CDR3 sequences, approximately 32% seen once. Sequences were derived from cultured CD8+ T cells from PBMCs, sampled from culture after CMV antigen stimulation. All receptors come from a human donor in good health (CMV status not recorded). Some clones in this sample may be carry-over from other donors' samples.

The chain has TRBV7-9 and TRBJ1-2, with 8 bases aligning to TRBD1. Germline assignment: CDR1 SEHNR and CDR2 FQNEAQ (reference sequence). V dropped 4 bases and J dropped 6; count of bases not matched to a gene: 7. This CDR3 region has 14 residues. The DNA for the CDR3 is TGTGCCAGCAGCTCCAAGACAGGGGCGGATGGCTACACCTTC. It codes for CASSSKTGADGYTF.

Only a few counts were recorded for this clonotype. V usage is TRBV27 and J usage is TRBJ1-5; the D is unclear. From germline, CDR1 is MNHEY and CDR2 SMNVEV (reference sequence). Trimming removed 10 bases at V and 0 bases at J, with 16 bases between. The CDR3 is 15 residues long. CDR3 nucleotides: TGTGCCACCAAGGAAGCAATGGATAGCAATCAGCCCCAGCATTTT. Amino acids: CATKEAMDSNQPQHF.

The chain's CDR3 is CASSDRQDRGYGYTF. Here the CDR3 DNA reads TGTGCCAGCAGCGACCGACAGGACAGGGGCTATGGCTACACCTTC. The gene calls are TRBV7-6 and TRBJ1-2; 9 bases match TRBD1. The germline gives CDR1 SGHVS, CDR2 FNYEAQ. This CDR3 is 15 amino acids long. V was clipped by 5 bases and J by 4 bases; unmatched bases: 8. Drawing the rest from reference TRBV7-6 and TRBJ1-2, the complete variable domain is GAGVSQSPRYKVTKRGQDVALRCDPISGHVSLYWYRQALGQGPEFLTYFNYEAQQDKSGLPNDRFSAERPEGSISTLTIQRTEQRDSAMYRCASSDRQDRGYGYTFGSGTRLTVV.

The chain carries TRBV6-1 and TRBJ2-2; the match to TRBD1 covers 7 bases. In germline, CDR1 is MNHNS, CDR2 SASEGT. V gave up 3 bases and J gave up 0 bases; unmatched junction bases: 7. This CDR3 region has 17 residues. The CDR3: CASSDPTGPANTGELFF. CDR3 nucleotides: TGTGCCAGCAGTGATCCGACAGGGCCTGCGAACACCGGGGAGCTGTTTTTT.

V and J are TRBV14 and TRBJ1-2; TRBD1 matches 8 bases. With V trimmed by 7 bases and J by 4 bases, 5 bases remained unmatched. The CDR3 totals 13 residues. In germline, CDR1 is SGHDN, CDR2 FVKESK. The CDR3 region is CASKPQGAYGYTF. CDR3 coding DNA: TGTGCCAGCAAACCTCAGGGGGCCTATGGCTACACCTTC.

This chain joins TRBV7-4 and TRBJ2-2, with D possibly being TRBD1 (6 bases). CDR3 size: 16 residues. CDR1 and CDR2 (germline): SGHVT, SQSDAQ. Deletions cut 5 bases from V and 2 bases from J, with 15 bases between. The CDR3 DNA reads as TGTGCCAGCAGCCCGGATGGGACAACAAACACCGGGGAGCTGTTTTTT. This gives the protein CASSPDGTTNTGELFF. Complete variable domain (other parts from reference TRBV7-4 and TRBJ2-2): GAGVSQSPRYKVAKRGRDVALRCDSISGHVTLYWYRQTLGQGSEVLTYSQSDAQRDKSGRPSGRFSAERPERSVSTLKIQRTEQGDSAVYLCASSPDGTTNTGELFFGEGSRLTVL.

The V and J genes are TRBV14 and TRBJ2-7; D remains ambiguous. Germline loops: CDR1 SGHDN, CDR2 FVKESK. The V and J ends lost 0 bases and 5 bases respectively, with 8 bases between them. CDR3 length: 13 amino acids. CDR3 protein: CASSQEVWDEQYV. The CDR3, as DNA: TGTGCCAGCAGCCAAGAAGTGTGGGACGAGCAGTACGTC.

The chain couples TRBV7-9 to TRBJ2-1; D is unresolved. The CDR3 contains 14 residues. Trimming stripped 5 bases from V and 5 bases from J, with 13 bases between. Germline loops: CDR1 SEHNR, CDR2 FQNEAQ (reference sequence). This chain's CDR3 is CASSPRLQDNEQFF. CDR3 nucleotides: TGTGCCAGCAGCCCGAGACTCCAGGACAATGAGCAGTTCTTC. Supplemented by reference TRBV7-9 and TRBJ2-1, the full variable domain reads DTGVSQNPRHKITKRGQNVTFRCDPISEHNRLYWYRQTLGQGPEFLTYFQNEAQLEKSRLLSDRFSAERPKGSFSTLEIQRTEQGDSAMYLCASSPRLQDNEQFFGPGTRLTVL.

This chain's CDR3 is CASSQTGPGGGNQPQHF. The CDR3 DNA reads as TGCGCCAGCAGCCAAACAGGCCCAGGGGGAGGCAATCAGCCCCAGCATTTT. The gene calls are TRBV4-1 and TRBJ1-5; 7 bases align to TRBD1. Trimming cost V 2 bases and J 2 bases; bases outside gene matches: 9. CDR1 is MGHRA and CDR2 is YSYEKL in the germline V gene. This CDR3 has 17 amino acids.

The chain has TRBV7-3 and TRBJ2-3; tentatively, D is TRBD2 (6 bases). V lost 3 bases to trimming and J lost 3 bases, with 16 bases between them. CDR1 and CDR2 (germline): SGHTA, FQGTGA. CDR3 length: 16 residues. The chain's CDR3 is CASSFTSSGTTDTQYF. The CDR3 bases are TGTGCCAGCAGCTTTACTTCCTCCGGGACTACAGATACGCAGTATTTT.

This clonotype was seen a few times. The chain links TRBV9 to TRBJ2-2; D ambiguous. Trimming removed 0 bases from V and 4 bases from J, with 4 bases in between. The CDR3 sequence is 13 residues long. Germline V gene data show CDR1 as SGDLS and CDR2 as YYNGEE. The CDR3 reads CASSVDSTGELFF. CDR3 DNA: TGTGCCAGCAGCGTAGATAGCACCGGGGAGCTGTTTTTT.

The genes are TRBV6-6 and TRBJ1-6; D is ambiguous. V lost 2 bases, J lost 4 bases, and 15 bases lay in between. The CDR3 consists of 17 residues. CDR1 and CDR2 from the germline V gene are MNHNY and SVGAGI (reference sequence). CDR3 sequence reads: CASSYAVEEWYNSPLHF. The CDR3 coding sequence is TGTGCCAGCAGTTACGCGGTCGAAGAGTGGTATAATTCACCCCTCCACTTT.

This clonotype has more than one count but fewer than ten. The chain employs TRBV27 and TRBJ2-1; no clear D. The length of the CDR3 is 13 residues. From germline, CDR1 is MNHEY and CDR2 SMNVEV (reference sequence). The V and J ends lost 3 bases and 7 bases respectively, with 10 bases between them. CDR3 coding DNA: TGTGCCAGCAGTTTTCGAGGTTGGAATGAGCAGTTCTTC. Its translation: CASSFRGWNEQFF.